This record covers a single TCR beta chain. What it recognizes is unknown. This specimen comes from a study of T cell responses to AZD1222 COVID-19 vaccine. The study, taken as a whole, reports: Most donors were white British and more were female, and clonal diversity was possibly underestimated.

Here immunoSEQ multiplex PCR was the method, and the copy in TCRdb shows in-frame clones only, minus some. The sample records about 160,000 clones, about 92% being singletons. The CDR3 length is 15 residues. Looked up from germline, CDR1 is SEHNR and CDR2 is FQNEAQ (reference sequence). Trimming cost V 4 bases and J 4 bases, with 14 bases left between them. The specimen was peripheral blood, collected on day 0 of MenACWY control vaccination. The chain employs TRBV7-9 and TRBJ1-5; D might be TRBD1 (5 bases). This TCR came from an adult in good health. The CDR3 DNA sequence: TGTGCCAGCAGCTCACAGCGAGGGGCTAATCAGCCCCAGCATTTT. This encodes CASSSQRGANQPQHF.